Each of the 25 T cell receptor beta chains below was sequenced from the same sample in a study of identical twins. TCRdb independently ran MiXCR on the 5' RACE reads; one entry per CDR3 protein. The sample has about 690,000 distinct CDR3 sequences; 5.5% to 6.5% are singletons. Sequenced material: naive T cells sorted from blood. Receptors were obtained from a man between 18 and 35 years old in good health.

The CDR3 DNA reads TGTGCCTGGAGTGAACCGGGACTACGCACAGATACGCAGTATTTT. Translation: CAWSEPGLRTDTQYF. The V and J genes are TRBV30 and TRBJ2-3, with 7 positions matching TRBD2. Germline V lookup: CDR1 GTSNPN, CDR2 SVGIG (reference sequence). CDR3 length: 15 amino acids. V shed 1 base, J shed 1 base, and the junction held 5 bases outside the gene matches.

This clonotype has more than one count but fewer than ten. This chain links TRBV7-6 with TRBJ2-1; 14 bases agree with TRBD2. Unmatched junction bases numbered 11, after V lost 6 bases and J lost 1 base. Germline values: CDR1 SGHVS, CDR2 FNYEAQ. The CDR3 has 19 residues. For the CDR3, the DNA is TGTGCCAGCAGGGGGGGACCAGGGACTAGCGGGGGATCCTACAATGAGCAGTTCTTC. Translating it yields CASRGGPGTSGGSYNEQFF.

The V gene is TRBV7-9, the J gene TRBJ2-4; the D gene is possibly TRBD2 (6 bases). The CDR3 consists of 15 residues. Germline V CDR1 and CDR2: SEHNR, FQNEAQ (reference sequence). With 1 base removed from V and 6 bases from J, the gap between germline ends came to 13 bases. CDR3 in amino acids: CASSLGALARNIQYF. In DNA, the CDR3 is TGTGCCAGCAGCTTAGGCGCCCTAGCGAGAAACATTCAGTACTTC.

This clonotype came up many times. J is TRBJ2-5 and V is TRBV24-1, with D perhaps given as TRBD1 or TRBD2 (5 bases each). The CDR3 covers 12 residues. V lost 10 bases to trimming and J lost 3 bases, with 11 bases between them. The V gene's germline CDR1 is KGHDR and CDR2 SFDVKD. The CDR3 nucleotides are TGTGCCACGGGAGACAGAGAAGAGACCCAGTACTTC. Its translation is CATGDREETQYF.

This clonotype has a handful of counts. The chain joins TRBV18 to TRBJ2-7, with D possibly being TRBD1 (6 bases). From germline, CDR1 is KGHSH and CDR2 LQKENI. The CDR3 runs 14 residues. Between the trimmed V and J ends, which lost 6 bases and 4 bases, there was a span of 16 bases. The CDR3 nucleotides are TGTGCCAGCTCCCCTACGCTGGGGACATACGAGCAGTACTTC. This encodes CASSPTLGTYEQYF.

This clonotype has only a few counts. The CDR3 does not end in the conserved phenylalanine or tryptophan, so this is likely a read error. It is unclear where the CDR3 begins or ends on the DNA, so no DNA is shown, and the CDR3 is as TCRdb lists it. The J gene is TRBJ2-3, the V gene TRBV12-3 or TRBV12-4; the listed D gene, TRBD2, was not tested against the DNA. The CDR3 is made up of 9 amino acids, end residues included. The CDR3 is CASSFGGKC.

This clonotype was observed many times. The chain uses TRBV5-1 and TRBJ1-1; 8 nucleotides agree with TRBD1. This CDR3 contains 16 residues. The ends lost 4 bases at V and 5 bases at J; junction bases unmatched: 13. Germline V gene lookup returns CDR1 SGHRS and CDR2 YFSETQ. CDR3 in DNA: TGCGCCAGCAGCCTAATAGCGAGACAGGGGTTAACTGAAGCTTTCTTT. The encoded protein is CASSLIARQGLTEAFF. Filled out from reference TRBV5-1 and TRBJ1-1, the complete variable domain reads KAGVTQTPRYLIKTRGQQVTLSCSPISGHRSVSWYQQTPGQGLQFLFEYFSETQRNKGNFPGRFSGRQFSNSRSEMNVSTLELGDSALYLCASSLIARQGLTEAFFGQGTRLTVV.

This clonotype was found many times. CDR3 residues: CASSLVGVLDEQFF. The DNA for the CDR3 is TGCGCCAGCAGCTTGGTGGGGGTATTGGATGAGCAGTTCTTC. J is TRBJ2-1 and V is TRBV5-1, with D possibly called TRBD1 or TRBD2 (5 bases each). CDR3 size: 14 residues. The V end was cut by 0 bases, the J end by 8 bases, with 12 bases between. CDR1 and CDR2 from the germline V gene are SGHRS and YFSETQ.

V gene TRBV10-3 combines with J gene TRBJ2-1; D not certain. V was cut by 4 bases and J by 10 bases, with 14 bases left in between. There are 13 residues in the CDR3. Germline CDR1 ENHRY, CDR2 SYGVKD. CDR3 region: CAISVVGLEEQFF. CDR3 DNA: TGTGCCATCAGTGTTGTAGGGTTAGAAGAGCAGTTCTTC.

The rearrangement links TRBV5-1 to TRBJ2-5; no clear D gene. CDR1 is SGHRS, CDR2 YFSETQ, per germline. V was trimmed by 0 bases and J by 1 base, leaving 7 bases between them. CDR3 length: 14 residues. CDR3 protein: CASSLGYSQETQYF. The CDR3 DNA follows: TGCGCCAGCAGCTTGGGCTACTCCCAAGAGACCCAGTACTTC.

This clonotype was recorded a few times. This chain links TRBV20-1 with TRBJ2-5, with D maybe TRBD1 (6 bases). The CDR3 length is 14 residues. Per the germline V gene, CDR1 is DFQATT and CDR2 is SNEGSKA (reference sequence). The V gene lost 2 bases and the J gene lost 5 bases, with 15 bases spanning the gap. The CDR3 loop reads CSARNQQGRETQYF. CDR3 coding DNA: TGCAGTGCTAGAAACCAACAGGGTAGGGAGACCCAGTACTTC.

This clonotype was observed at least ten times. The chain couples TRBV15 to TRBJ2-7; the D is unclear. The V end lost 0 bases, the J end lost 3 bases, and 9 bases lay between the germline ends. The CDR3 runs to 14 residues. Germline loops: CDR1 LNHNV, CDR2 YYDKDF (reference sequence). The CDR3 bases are TGTGCCACCAGCAGAGATCAGACAATCTACGAGCAGTACGTC. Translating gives CATSRDQTIYEQYV.

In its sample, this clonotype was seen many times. CDR3 nucleotides: TGTGCCAGCAGTTACCGGGCGGGTGGAGATACGCAGTATTTT. Amino acids: CASSYRAGGDTQYF. The V gene is TRBV6-5, the J gene TRBJ2-3, with D maybe TRBD2 (5 bases). V shed 2 bases and J shed 5 bases, with 11 bases lying between them. The CDR3 has 14 residues. Germline CDR1 is MNHEY and CDR2 is SVGAGI.

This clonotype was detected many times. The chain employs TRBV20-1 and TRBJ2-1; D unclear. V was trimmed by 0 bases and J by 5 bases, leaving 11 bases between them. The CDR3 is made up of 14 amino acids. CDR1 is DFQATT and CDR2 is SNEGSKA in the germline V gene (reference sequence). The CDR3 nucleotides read TGCAGTGCTAGAGATTATCGAATGAACAATGAGCAGTTCTTC. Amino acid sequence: CSARDYRMNNEQFF.

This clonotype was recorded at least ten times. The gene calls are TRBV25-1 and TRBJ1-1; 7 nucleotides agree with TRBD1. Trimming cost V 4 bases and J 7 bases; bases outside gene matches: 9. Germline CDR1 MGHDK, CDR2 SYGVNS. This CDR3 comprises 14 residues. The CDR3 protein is CASSAQGSLGEAFF. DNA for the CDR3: TGTGCCAGCAGTGCACAGGGGTCGTTGGGTGAAGCTTTCTTT.

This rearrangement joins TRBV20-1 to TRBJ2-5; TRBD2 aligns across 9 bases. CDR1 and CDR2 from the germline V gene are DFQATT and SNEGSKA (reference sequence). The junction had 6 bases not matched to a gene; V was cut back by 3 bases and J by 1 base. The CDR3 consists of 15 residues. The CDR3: CSASRSGRSQETQYF. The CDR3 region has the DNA TGCAGTGCTAGTCGGAGCGGGAGGTCCCAAGAGACCCAGTACTTC.

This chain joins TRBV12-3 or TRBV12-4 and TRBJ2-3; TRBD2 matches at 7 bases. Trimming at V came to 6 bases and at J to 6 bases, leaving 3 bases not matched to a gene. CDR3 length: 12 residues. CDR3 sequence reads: CASRRTRDTQYF. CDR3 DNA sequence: TGTGCCAGCAGACGGACTAGGGATACGCAGTATTTT.

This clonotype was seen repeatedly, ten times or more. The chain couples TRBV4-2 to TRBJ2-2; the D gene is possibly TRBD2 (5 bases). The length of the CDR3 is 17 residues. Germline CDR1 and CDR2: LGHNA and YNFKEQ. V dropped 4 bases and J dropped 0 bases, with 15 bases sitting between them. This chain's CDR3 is CASSPGERRTNTGELFF. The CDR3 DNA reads TGTGCCAGCAGCCCCGGGGAGCGCCGAACGAACACCGGGGAGCTGTTTTTT.

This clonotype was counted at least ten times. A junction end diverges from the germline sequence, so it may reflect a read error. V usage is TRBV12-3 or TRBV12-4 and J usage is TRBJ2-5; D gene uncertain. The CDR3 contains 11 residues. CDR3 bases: TGTGCCAGCAGCTTAGTAGAGACCCAGTACTTC. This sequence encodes CASSLVETQYF.

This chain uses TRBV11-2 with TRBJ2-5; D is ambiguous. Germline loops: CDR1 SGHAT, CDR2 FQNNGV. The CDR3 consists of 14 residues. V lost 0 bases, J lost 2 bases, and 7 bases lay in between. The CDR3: CASSLDLPQETQYF. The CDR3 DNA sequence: TGTGCCAGCAGCTTAGATCTCCCTCAAGAGACCCAGTACTTC.

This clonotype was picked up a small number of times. The CDR3 loop is CSAFRLAGEHNEQFF. CDR3 nucleotides: TGCAGCGCATTTCGACTAGCGGGAGAGCACAATGAGCAGTTCTTC. This chain uses TRBV29-1 with TRBJ2-1; 12 nucleotides align to TRBD2. With V trimmed by 7 bases and J by 5 bases, 9 bases remained unmatched. CDR3 size: 15 residues. Germline V gene data show CDR1 as SQVTM and CDR2 as ANQGSEA.

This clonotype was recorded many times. DNA of the CDR3: TGTGCCAGCAGTCAGACAGGGAGCCACAATGAGCAGTTCTTC. Protein product: CASSQTGSHNEQFF. V usage is TRBV12-3 or TRBV12-4 and J usage is TRBJ2-1, with 7 bases aligning to TRBD1. The junction had 6 bases not matched to a gene; V was cut back by 5 bases and J by 5 bases. CDR3 size: 14 residues.

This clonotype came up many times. The CDR3 region is CASSLPGGAGDNEQFF. The CDR3 DNA follows: TGTGCCAGCAGCTTACCAGGGGGCGCAGGGGACAATGAGCAGTTCTTC. This sequence joins TRBV12-3 or TRBV12-4 and TRBJ2-1, with 8 bases aligning to TRBD1. This CDR3 has 16 residues. V trimming: 6 bases; J trimming: 5 bases; junction bases outside the gene matches: 12.

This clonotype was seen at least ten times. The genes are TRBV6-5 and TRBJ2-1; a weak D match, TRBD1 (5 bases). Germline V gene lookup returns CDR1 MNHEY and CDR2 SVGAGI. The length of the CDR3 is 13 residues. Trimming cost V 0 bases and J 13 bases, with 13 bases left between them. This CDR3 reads CASSYSPRGYQFF. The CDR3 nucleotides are TGTGCCAGCAGTTACTCTCCTAGGGGTTATCAGTTCTTC.

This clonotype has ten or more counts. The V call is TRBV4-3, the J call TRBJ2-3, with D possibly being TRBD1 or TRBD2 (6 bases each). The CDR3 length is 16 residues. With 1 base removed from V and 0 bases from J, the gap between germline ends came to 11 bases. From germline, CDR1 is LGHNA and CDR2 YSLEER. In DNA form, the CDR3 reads TGCGCCAGCAGCCAAGGGGGGGCCCCTAGCACAGATACGCAGTATTTT. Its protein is CASSQGGAPSTDTQYF.